A single sample is the source of the 21 T cell receptor beta chains below, sequenced in a study of control samples from healthy donors and cancer patients. The table came from immunoSEQ multiplex PCR; TCRdb's copy has only in-frame clones and leaves some out. The table shows more than 100,000 clones, with 80% to 95% occurring only once. Input material: blood. The receptors here all came from a woman aged 18-29 years in good health.

J is TRBJ1-1 and V is TRBV27, with TRBD1 matching 10 bases. Trimming at V came to 4 bases and at J to 5 bases, leaving 7 bases not matched to a gene. CDR3 length: 15 residues. Germline CDR1 MNHEY, CDR2 SMNVEV (reference sequence). The CDR3 loop is CASSSLGTGVTEAFF. The CDR3 DNA follows: TGTGCCAGCAGTTCGTTGGGGACAGGGGTGACTGAAGCTTTCTTT.

V usage is TRBV11-1 and J usage is TRBJ2-3; D not certain. The CDR3 runs to 14 residues. V dropped 5 bases and J dropped 2 bases, with 11 bases sitting between them. Germline loops: CDR1 SGHAT, CDR2 FQDESV (reference sequence). The CDR3 DNA is TGTGCCAGCAGCCCCAGGCAGTCCACAGATACGCAGTATTTT. Translated, it gives CASSPRQSTDTQYF. Complete variable domain (other parts from reference TRBV11-1 and TRBJ2-3): EAEVAQSPRYKITEKSQAVAFWCDPISGHATLYWYRQILGQGPELLVQFQDESVVDDSQLPKDRFSAERLKGVDSTLKIQPAELGDSAMYLCASSPRQSTDTQYFGPGTRLTVL.

The rearrangement uses TRBV5-1 and TRBJ1-2, with D possibly being TRBD1 (6 bases). V was shortened by 3 bases and J by 5 bases, with 14 bases between the two germline ends. Germline-derived CDR1 and CDR2 are SGHRS and YFSETQ. The CDR3 is 14 amino acids. The CDR3 loop reads CASSSPGTLYGYTF. The CDR3 region has the DNA TGCGCCAGCAGCTCCCCCGGGACACTTTATGGCTACACCTTC.

The J gene is TRBJ2-3, the V gene TRBV3-1 (or the pseudogene TRBV3-2); D is undetermined. Germline loops: CDR1 LGHDT, CDR2 YNNKEL (reference sequence). This CDR3 is built from 16 residues. Trimming removed 0 bases at V and 4 bases at J, with 14 bases between. The CDR3 nucleotides read TGTGCCAGCAGCCAAGATGACACCCTAGTGGCAGATACGCAGTATTTT. This encodes CASSQDDTLVADTQYF.

This rearrangement joins TRBV27 to TRBJ2-1, with D perhaps matching TRBD1 or TRBD2 (5 bases each). CDR1 is MNHEY, CDR2 SMNVEV, per germline (reference sequence). The CDR3 length is 15 residues. Trimming cost V 0 bases and J 5 bases, with 11 bases left between them. The CDR3 sequence is CASSLSRGPDNEQFF. CDR3 DNA sequence: TGTGCCAGCAGTTTATCGAGGGGTCCTGACAATGAGCAGTTCTTC.

The gene calls are TRBV6-5 and TRBJ1-1; 7 positions match TRBD1. Per germline, CDR1 MNHEY and CDR2 SVGAGI. With V trimmed by 2 bases and J by 6 bases, 9 bases remained unmatched. The CDR3 has 15 amino acids. CDR3 DNA: TGTGCCAGCAGTTACGACCCAAGGACAGGATCTGAAGCTTTCTTT. It encodes CASSYDPRTGSEAFF.

V is TRBV12-5 and J is TRBJ2-7, with D uncertain. This CDR3 has 15 residues. CDR1 LGHNT and CDR2 FRNRAP come from the germline V gene. Deletions cut 3 bases from V and 3 bases from J, with 15 bases between. The CDR3 nucleotides are TGTGCTAGTGGTTTTGGCCGGGCGCGAAACTACGAGCAGTACTTC. This gives the protein CASGFGRARNYEQYF.

The chain has TRBV28 and TRBJ1-1, with 7 bases fitting TRBD1. There are 15 residues in the CDR3. The trim removed 5 bases at V and 1 base at J, leaving 7 bases unmatched. Germline loops: CDR1 MDHEN, CDR2 SYDVKM. The CDR3 DNA is TGTGCCAGCAGTCCCGCCGACAGGGCGAACACTGAAGCTTTCTTT. Translated: CASSPADRANTEAFF.

The chain employs TRBV7-2 and TRBJ2-7; 10 nucleotides match TRBD1. Germline CDR1 SGHTA, CDR2 FQGNSA. Unmatched junction bases numbered 5, after V lost 0 bases and J lost 3 bases. The CDR3 runs to 16 residues. The CDR3 loop reads CASSLAWTGGGYEQYF. CDR3 in DNA: TGTGCCAGCAGCTTAGCGTGGACAGGGGGAGGCTACGAGCAGTACTTC.

V and J are TRBV6-6 and TRBJ2-3; 10 bases match TRBD2. The CDR3 runs 16 residues. Unmatched junction bases numbered 9, after V lost 6 bases and J lost 3 bases. Germline V gene data show CDR1 as MNHNY and CDR2 as SVGAGI (reference sequence). The CDR3 DNA reads TGTGCCAGCAGCCGGAGACTAGCGGGCGGTACAGATACGCAGTATTTT. This gives the protein CASSRRLAGGTDTQYF.

This chain uses TRBV29-1 with TRBJ2-2; 7 bases fit TRBD1. CDR1 is SQVTM, CDR2 ANQGSEA, per germline. Trimming cost V 0 bases and J 2 bases; bases outside gene matches: 9. The CDR3 consists of 17 residues. The CDR3 nucleotides read TGCAGCGTTGAAGATCCCGACAGGGTGAATAACACCGGGGAGCTGTTTTTT. Translating gives CSVEDPDRVNNTGELFF.

The chain is built from TRBV30 and TRBJ1-2, with unresolved D. This CDR3 is built from 13 residues. V lost 2 bases to trimming and J lost 8 bases, with 15 bases between them. Germline V gene data show CDR1 as GTSNPN and CDR2 as SVGIG (reference sequence). This CDR3 is CAWSYPTLGGYTF. The CDR3 DNA follows: TGTGCCTGGAGTTACCCTACCCTCGGGGGCTACACCTTC.

The chain links TRBV2 to TRBJ1-5; D unclear. The CDR3 covers 14 residues. Trimming stripped 1 base from V and 5 bases from J, with 9 bases between. CDR1 and CDR2 (germline): SNHLY, FYNNEI. CDR3 bases: TGTGCCAGCAGTGAAGTGGTGGGTCATCAGCCCCAGCATTTT. Translation gives CASSEVVGHQPQHF.

This sequence joins TRBV6-6 and TRBJ2-1; 11 nucleotides align to TRBD2. CDR1 MNHNY and CDR2 SVGAGI come from the germline V gene (reference sequence). The length of the CDR3 is 13 residues. V shed 8 bases, J shed 5 bases, and the junction held 2 bases outside the gene matches. The CDR3 nucleotides are TGTGCCAGCGGACTAGCGGGCAACAATGAGCAGTTCTTC. Translation gives CASGLAGNNEQFF.

V is TRBV24-1 and J is TRBJ2-1; D not resolved. The V end lost 1 base, the J end lost 6 bases, and 9 bases lay between the germline ends. Germline V gene data show CDR1 as KGHDR and CDR2 as SFDVKD. The length of the CDR3 is 14 residues. CDR3 nucleotides: TGTGCCACCAGTGATTTTAGGCAGGCCAATGAGCAGTTCTTC. Amino acid sequence: CATSDFRQANEQFF.

J is TRBJ2-7 and V is TRBV18; D not certain. The CDR3 is 14 residues long. Germline CDR1 KGHSH, CDR2 LQKENI. V lost 5 bases and J lost 5, with 16 bases in between. The CDR3 protein is CASSANRRVHEQYF. The CDR3 nucleotides are TGTGCCAGCTCAGCTAACCGTAGGGTCCACGAGCAGTACTTC.

The chain joins TRBV4-2 to TRBJ1-4, with a weak D call TRBD1 (5 bases). The germline V and J ends were trimmed by 3 bases and 4 bases, with 12 bases remaining between them. The CDR3 extends over 15 amino acids. Germline V gives CDR1 LGHNA, CDR2 YNFKEQ. The CDR3 is CASSHPDRLNEKLFF. The CDR3 DNA is TGTGCCAGCAGCCACCCCGACAGACTTAATGAAAAACTGTTTTTT.

This clone has only a few counts. The CDR3, as DNA: TGTGCCAGCAGTTCCGGGACCCCCAATTCACCCCTCCACTTT. Protein sequence: CASSSGTPNSPLHF. The V gene is TRBV6-4, the J gene TRBJ1-6; D perhaps matches TRBD1 (5 bases). The length of the CDR3 is 14 residues. CDR1 and CDR2 (germline): MRHNA, SNTAGT. Trimming took 5 bases from V and 7 from J, leaving 12 bases between them.

The J gene is TRBJ2-1, the V gene TRBV7-8; no definite D call. This CDR3 contains 13 residues. Trimming removed 3 bases at V and 2 bases at J, with 5 bases between. Germline V gene lookup returns CDR1 SGHVS and CDR2 FQNEAQ. The CDR3 loop reads CASSFEAYNEQFF. CDR3 DNA: TGTGCCAGCAGCTTTGAAGCCTACAATGAGCAGTTCTTC. The variable domain in full, with the rest retrieved from reference TRBV7-8 and TRBJ2-1, is GAGVSQSPRYKVAKRGQDVALRCDPISGHVSLFWYQQALGQGPEFLTYFQNEAQLDKSGLPSDRFFAERPEGSVSTLKIQRTQQEDSAVYLCASSFEAYNEQFFGPGTRLTVL.

The chain recombines TRBV28 with TRBJ1-1; a possible D gene is TRBD1 (5 bases). The CDR3 totals 15 residues. The germline gives CDR1 MDHEN, CDR2 SYDVKM. V lost 5 bases and J 4 bases, leaving 17 bases between the germline ends. CDR3 protein: CASSEGGGWGTEAFF. The CDR3 DNA follows: TGTGCCAGCAGTGAAGGTGGGGGATGGGGCACTGAAGCTTTCTTT.

A single count supports this clone. V gene TRBV4-1 combines with J gene TRBJ1-3; possible D gene TRBD1, 6 bases. CDR3 length: 17 residues. V dropped 0 bases and J dropped 2 bases, with 14 bases sitting between them. Germline V gene data show CDR1 as MGHRA and CDR2 as YSYEKL. CDR3 region: CASSQDSAGAPGNTIYF. CDR3 DNA sequence: TGCGCCAGCAGCCAAGATTCTGCAGGGGCGCCTGGAAACACCATATATTTT.